The present entry profiles one T cell receptor (beta chain) with its context. Its antigen specificity is not known. Base qualities were left out, and no much larger clone turns up one base away. CDR1 and CDR2 are drawn from the germline V gene: SGHTA, FQGNSA. From the cysteine through the phenylalanine, the CDR3 covers 17 amino acids. The entry retains the CDR3 DNA only, 51 bases that are in frame from base 1. V and J are trimmed by 1 base and 2 bases, and the gene matches miss 6 bases of the junction. The ViraFEST assay stimulated PBMC with viral peptide pools and then used TCR sequencing to identify antigen-specific CD4+ T cell clonotypes by expansion. After around ten days of culture, CD4+ T cells were isolated with the EasySep CD4+ T cell isolation kit. The absence of prior SARS-CoV-2 infection in healthy vaccine recipients was confirmed by negative nucleocapsid antibodies before and after vaccination. About 2 million PBMC per well were cultured in IMDM with roughly 5% human AB serum, 8.5 to 10 IU/ml IL-2 and gentamicin, plus 10 ug/ml peptides. Half of the culture medium was replaced with fresh IL-2-containing medium on days 3 and 7. Unless noted otherwise, every peptide stimulation condition was cultured in triplicate wells. Using Ficoll-Paque Plus gradient centrifugation, PBMC were separated from whole blood and then either used fresh or cryopreserved at -140C. The overlapping peptide pools covered the spike proteins of SARS-CoV-2 and of the common cold coronaviruses HCoV-NL63, HCoV-OC43 and HCoV-229E. The QIAamp micro DNA kit was used to extract genomic DNA from the cultured CD4+ T cells.

This sample stems from a study of vaccination effects on CD4 cells after COVID-19 (dated 2022 in TCRdb). General notes on the study: Each participant got two doses of an mRNA SARS-CoV-2 vaccine, either BNT162b2 or mRNA-1273. In both COVID-19 convalescent patients and infection-naive vaccine recipients, the study compared SARS-CoV-2 spike-specific CD4+ TCR repertoires from before mRNA vaccination with those from after it. The full study included 10 to 11 COVID-19 convalescent patients and several SARS-CoV-2-naive healthy vaccine recipients. The Oncomine TCR Beta short-read assay on an Illumina iSeq 100 was used to sequence cultures from other donors in the study.

The investigation overall reported the following: Only a small number of convalescent patients were included, and no early post-infection timepoints were available, which limited the study. Both infection-induced and vaccine-induced clones contracted markedly at late post-vaccination timepoints, which is consistent with waning T cell responses. In healthy vaccine recipients, vaccine-induced clones were almost all SARS-CoV-2 mono-reactive, with only 1 of 255 being cross-reactive with common cold coronaviruses.

Libraries were built with the immunoSEQ multiplex PCR assay. DNA from the cultured, isolated CD4+ T cells was subjected to TCR beta CDR3 sequencing. Under the source paper's analysis protocol: Non-productive TCR sequences were removed, reads were trimmed to the CDR3 region, and CDR3s of at least 7 amino acids were retained. The MANAFEST web app was used to identify antigen-specific clonotypes by comparing expansion in peptide wells with expansion in reference cultures. For clones to be considered positive, expansion at FDR<0.05 versus reference and all other wells, an odds ratio above 5, and a frequency above 0.1% in two replicate wells were required. Cross-reactive clonotypes were defined as significantly expanded in SARS-CoV-2 spike wells and in at least one common cold coronavirus spike condition. Using the stringdist R package, CDR3 similarity was measured by Levenshtein distance, and unrooted trees were constructed with ape in R 3.6.1. The source is immuneACCESS, and TCRdb retained only in-frame sequences with V and J called. Part of the clones is not carried over; for the studies checked, unresolved V genes explain less than half of this, and the remainder is unexplained. V and J calls and clone size are given by that table; D and trimming were obtained from the DNA. The sample profile shows around 71,000 clones; approximately 70% of them were found once. 4% of the sample comes from the top ten.

This specimen was CD4+ T cells from PBMCs cultured with HCoV-OC43 spike peptides, taken before COVID-19 vaccination. Taken with the paper, the label for cell subset or site translates to: HCoV-OC43 spike overlapping peptide pool stimulation. Recombination connected TRBV7-2 to TRBJ2-5; 11 of the junction bases match TRBD2. The source of this sequence is a human donor who received a COVID-19 vaccine. The sequenced DNA: TGTGCCAGCAGCTTAGGGAGACTAGCGGGGATTCAAGAGACCCAGTACTTC. Protein translation: CASSLGRLAGIQETQYF.